There are a few counts of the clone carrying this T cell receptor (beta chain). This specimen belongs to a study of beta chain features in type 1 diabetes. The study reverse transcribed the entire isolated RNA, so it sequenced expressed TCRB transcripts. The assay was immunoSEQ multiplex PCR, and TCRdb's table has in-frame clones only and misses some. Of over 700,000 clones listed, about a sixth were seen once; the top ten hold about 0.025%. Trimming left V 4 bases short and J 4 bases short, with 9 bases between. The CDR3 length is 13 residues. Germline-derived CDR1 and CDR2 are SGHDT and YYEEEE. The material sequenced was naive CD4+ T cells from blood. The source is a woman between 18 and 29 years old in good health. The chain carries TRBV5-6 and TRBJ2-1; possible D gene TRBD1, 5 bases. CDR3 coding DNA: TGTGCCAGCAGCAAGCAGGGTTACAATGAGCAGTTCTTC. It yields the protein CASSKQGYNEQFF.